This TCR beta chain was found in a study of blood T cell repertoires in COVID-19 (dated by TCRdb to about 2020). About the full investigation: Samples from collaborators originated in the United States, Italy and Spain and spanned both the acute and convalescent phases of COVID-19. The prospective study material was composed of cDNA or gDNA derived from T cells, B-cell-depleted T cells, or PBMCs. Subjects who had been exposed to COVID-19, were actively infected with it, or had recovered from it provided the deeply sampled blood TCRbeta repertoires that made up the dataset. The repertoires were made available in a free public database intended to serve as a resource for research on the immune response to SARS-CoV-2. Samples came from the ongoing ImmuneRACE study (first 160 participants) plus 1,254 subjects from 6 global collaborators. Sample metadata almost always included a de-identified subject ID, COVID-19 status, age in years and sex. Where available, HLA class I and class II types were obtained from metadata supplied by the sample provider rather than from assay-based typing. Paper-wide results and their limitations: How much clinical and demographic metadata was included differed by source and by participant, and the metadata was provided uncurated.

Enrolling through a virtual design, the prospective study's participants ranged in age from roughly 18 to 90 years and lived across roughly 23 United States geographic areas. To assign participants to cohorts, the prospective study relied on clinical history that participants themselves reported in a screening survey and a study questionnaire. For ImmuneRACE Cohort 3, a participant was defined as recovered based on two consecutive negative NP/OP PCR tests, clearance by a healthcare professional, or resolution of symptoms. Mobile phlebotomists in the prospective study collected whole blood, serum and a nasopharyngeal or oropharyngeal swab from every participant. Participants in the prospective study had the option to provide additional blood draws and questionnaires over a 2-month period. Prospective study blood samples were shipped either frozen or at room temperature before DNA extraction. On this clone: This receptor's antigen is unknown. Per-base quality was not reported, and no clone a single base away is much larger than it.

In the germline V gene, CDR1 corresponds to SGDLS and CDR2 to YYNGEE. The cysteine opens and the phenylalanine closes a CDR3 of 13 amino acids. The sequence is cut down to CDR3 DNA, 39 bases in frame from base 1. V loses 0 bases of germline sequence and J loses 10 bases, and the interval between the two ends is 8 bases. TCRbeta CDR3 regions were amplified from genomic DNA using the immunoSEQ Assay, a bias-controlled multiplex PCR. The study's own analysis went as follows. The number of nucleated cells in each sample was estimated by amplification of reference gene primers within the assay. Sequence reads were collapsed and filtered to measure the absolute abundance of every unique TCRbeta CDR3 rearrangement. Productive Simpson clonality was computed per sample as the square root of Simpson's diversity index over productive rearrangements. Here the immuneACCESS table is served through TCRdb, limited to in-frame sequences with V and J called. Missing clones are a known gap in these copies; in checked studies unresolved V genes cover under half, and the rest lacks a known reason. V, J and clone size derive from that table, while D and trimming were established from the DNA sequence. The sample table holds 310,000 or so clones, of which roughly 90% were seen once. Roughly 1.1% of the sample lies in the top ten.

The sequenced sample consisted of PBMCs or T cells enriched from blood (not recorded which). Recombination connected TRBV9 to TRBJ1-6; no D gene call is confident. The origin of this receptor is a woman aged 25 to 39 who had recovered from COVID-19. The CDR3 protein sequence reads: CASSVGPGSPLHF. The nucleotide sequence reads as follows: TGTGCCAGCAGCGTAGGTCCGGGGTCACCCCTCCACTTT.